This TCR beta chain was sequenced during a study of T-cell reconstitution after alpha-beta-depleted transplantation in children. Study findings and constraints: After transplant, at about two months, alpha-beta T cells were reportedly derived from several hundred expanded graft clones.

Unique molecular identifiers were built into the TCRbeta library. In TCRdb, the PCR reads were re-called with MiXCR into one record per CDR3 protein. The sample includes approximately 130,000 distinct CDR3 sequences, roughly 9.7% of them seen just once. The sample holds a few counts of this clonotype. What it recognizes is unknown. The CDR3 spans 14 residues. V lost 3 bases and J lost 4; bases outside the gene matches: 5. This receptor was obtained from a girl in the first two years of life who had a stem cell transplant for combined immunodeficiency, so the T cells may come from the graft donor. This chain connects TRBV12-3 or TRBV12-4 to TRBJ1-1, with 7 bases lining up with TRBD1. The sample here was PBMCs, mostly from graft donor cells, taken 180 days after TCRalphabeta/CD19-depleted stem cell transplant. The CDR3 loop is CASSFSRGGTEAFF. CDR3 in DNA: TGTGCCAGCAGTTTCTCCAGGGGGGGCACTGAAGCTTTCTTT.